These T cell receptor beta chains were read from a single sample in a study of T cell responses to AZD1222 COVID-19 vaccine. The protocol was immunoSEQ multiplex PCR, while the TCRdb copy is restricted to in-frame clones and leaves out a portion. This table holds tens of thousands of clones, 75% to 90% found once. This sample comprised peripheral blood, obtained 28 days after the second AZD1222 dose. The receptors originated from an adult who received the AZD1222 COVID-19 vaccine. CDR3s include the opening cysteine and the closing phenylalanine or tryptophan. The D gene is left open where the match is weak. Only part of the rows carry a size: once, few, many, or a class if the clone is expanded.

J: TRBJ1-2
size: -
V: TRBV7-8
D: -
CDR3: CASSIRQTRDGYTF
DNA: TGTGCCAGCAGCATACGACAGACTAGAGATGGCTACACCTTC

J: TRBJ2-7
size: few
V: TRBV27
D: TRBD1
CDR3: CASSYVDRAYEQYF
DNA: TGTGCCAGCAGTTATGTAGACAGGGCCTACGAGCAGTACTTC

J: TRBJ1-2
size: -
V: TRBV6-5
D: -
CDR3: CASSYSRTSNYGYTF
DNA: TGTGCCAGCAGTTACTCGCGGACATCGAACTATGGCTACACCTTC

J: TRBJ1-5
size: few
V: TRBV7-9
D: -
CDR3: CASSLGRLSKGNQPQHF
DNA: TGTGCCAGCAGCTTGGGACGGTTATCGAAGGGCAATCAGCCCCAGCATTTT

J: TRBJ1-4
size: -
V: TRBV7-9
D: TRBD1
CDR3: CASSLAGQANEKLFF
DNA: TGTGCCAGCAGCTTAGCGGGACAGGCTAATGAAAAACTGTTTTTT

J: TRBJ1-5
size: -
V: TRBV6-2/TRBV6-3
D: -
CDR3: CASSSGQFNQPQHF
DNA: TGTGCCAGCAGTTCAGGACAATTCAATCAGCCCCAGCATTTT

J: TRBJ2-1
size: -
V: TRBV11-3
D: -
CDR3: CASSPKPPGLRGSYNEQFF
DNA: TGTGCCAGCAGCCCCAAGCCCCCAGGCCTCAGAGGCTCCTACAATGAGCAGTTCTTC

J: TRBJ1-3
size: -
V: TRBV7-9
D: -
CDR3: CASSTPGNTIYF
DNA: TGTGCCAGCAGCACGCCTGGAAACACCATATATTTT

J: TRBJ2-2
size: few
V: TRBV7-8
D: -
CDR3: CASSAPRRTNTGELFF
DNA: TGTGCCAGCAGCGCACCCAGGCGAACAAACACCGGGGAGCTGTTTTTT

J: TRBJ1-2
size: -
V: TRBV27
D: -
CDR3: CASSPLTDSAGYTF
DNA: TGTGCCAGCAGTCCACTGACCGATTCCGCTGGCTACACCTTC

J: TRBJ2-1
size: -
V: TRBV30
D: TRBD2
CDR3: CACPRGGFRNEQFF
DNA: TGTGCCTGCCCACGGGGGGGATTTAGGAATGAGCAGTTCTTC

J: TRBJ2-7
size: -
V: TRBV7-6
D: TRBD1
CDR3: CASSYGTGGPYEQYF
DNA: TGTGCCAGCAGCTATGGGACAGGGGGGCCCTACGAGCAGTACTTC

J: TRBJ2-6
size: -
V: TRBV10-3
D: TRBD1
CDR3: CATSPGTGVVRGANVLTF
DNA: TGTGCCACATCACCCGGGACAGGGGTGGTAAGGGGGGCCAACGTCCTGACTTTC

J: TRBJ1-3
size: -
V: TRBV18
D: -
CDR3: CASSHSQGSVSGNTIYF
DNA: TGTGCCAGCTCTCATTCCCAGGGGTCCGTATCTGGAAACACCATATATTTT

J: TRBJ1-3
size: -
V: TRBV28
D: -
CDR3: CASSNLENTIYF
DNA: TGTGCCAGCAGTAACCTGGAAAACACCATATATTTT

J: TRBJ1-2
size: -
V: TRBV5-4
D: -
CDR3: CASSLALSGYTF
DNA: TGTGCCAGCAGCTTGGCCTTAAGCGGCTACACCTTC

J: TRBJ1-2
size: -
V: TRBV7-9
D: TRBD1
CDR3: CASSGGQGNYGYTF
DNA: TGTGCCAGCAGCGGGGGACAGGGGAACTATGGCTACACCTTC

J: TRBJ2-1
size: once
V: TRBV6-6
D: -
CDR3: CASSPGGPTEGYNEQFF
DNA: TGTGCCAGCAGTCCTGGGGGACCTACCGAAGGGTACAATGAGCAGTTCTTC

J: TRBJ2-3
size: -
V: TRBV7-2
D: TRBD2
CDR3: CASSLERTGGADTQYF
DNA: TGTGCCAGCAGCTTAGAACGGACGGGGGGGGCAGATACGCAGTATTTT

J: TRBJ2-3
size: -
V: TRBV16
D: TRBD2
CDR3: CASSRSGGLTLTDTQYF
DNA: TGTGCCAGCAGCCGATCCGGGGGACTAACCCTCACAGATACGCAGTATTTT

J: TRBJ2-1
size: -
V: TRBV6-2/TRBV6-3
D: TRBD1
CDR3: CASSPDRGSGYNEQFF
DNA: TGTGCCAGCAGCCCTGACAGGGGCTCGGGGTACAATGAGCAGTTCTTC

J: TRBJ2-7
size: -
V: TRBV6-1
D: TRBD1
CDR3: CASSEARTGEIYEQYF
DNA: TGTGCCAGCAGTGAAGCAAGGACAGGGGAGATTTACGAGCAGTACTTC

J: TRBJ1-1
size: once
V: TRBV28
D: TRBD1
CDR3: CASSLTGAGPEAFF
DNA: TGTGCCAGCAGTTTAACAGGGGCTGGCCCTGAAGCTTTCTTT

J: TRBJ2-3
size: -
V: TRBV5-4
D: TRBD2
CDR3: CASSSHRTGGADTQYF
DNA: TGTGCCAGCAGCTCACACCGGACGGGGGGGGCAGATACGCAGTATTTT

J: TRBJ2-7
size: -
V: TRBV30
D: TRBD2
CDR3: CAWSGERGPYEQYF
DNA: TGTGCCTGGTCTGGAGAGCGGGGGCCCTACGAGCAGTACTTC

J: TRBJ2-5
size: -
V: TRBV12-3/TRBV12-4
D: -
CDR3: CASSDRETQYF
DNA: TGTGCCAGCAGCGACCGTGAGACCCAGTACTTC

J: TRBJ1-2
size: -
V: TRBV3-1/TRBV3-2
D: TRBD1
CDR3: CASRQGGQNYGYTF
DNA: TGTGCCAGCAGACAAGGGGGACAGAACTATGGCTACACCTTC

J: TRBJ1-6
size: few
V: TRBV16
D: -
CDR3: CASSRRDENSPLHF
DNA: TGTGCCAGCAGCCGCAGGGATGAGAATTCACCCCTCCACTTT

J: TRBJ2-2
size: -
V: TRBV7-9
D: -
CDR3: CASSPGINTGELFF
DNA: TGTGCCAGCAGCCCAGGGATCAACACCGGGGAGCTGTTTTTT

J: TRBJ1-2
size: -
V: TRBV6-5
D: TRBD1
CDR3: CASREDRGRIYGYTF
DNA: TGTGCCAGCAGGGAGGACAGGGGGCGCATCTATGGCTACACCTTC

J: TRBJ1-1
size: -
V: TRBV19
D: TRBD1
CDR3: CASSSGQGDTEAFF
DNA: TGTGCCAGTAGTTCCGGACAGGGAGATACTGAAGCTTTCTTT

J: TRBJ1-1
size: -
V: TRBV5-1
D: -
CDR3: CASRSTSYTEAFF
DNA: TGCGCCAGCAGATCAACAAGCTACACTGAAGCTTTCTTT

J: TRBJ2-7
size: -
V: TRBV24-1
D: -
CDR3: CATGEYEQYF
DNA: TGTGCCACCGGGGAGTACGAGCAGTACTTC

J: TRBJ2-3
size: -
V: TRBV5-1
D: -
CDR3: CASSGEGADTQYF
DNA: TGCGCCAGCTCGGGGGAAGGCGCAGATACGCAGTATTTT

J: TRBJ1-4
size: -
V: TRBV11-2
D: -
CDR3: CASSLEPGGEKLFF
DNA: TGTGCCAGCAGCTTAGAACCCGGTGGTGAAAAACTGTTTTTT

J: TRBJ2-5
size: once
V: TRBV19
D: TRBD2
CDR3: CACIEGLAGGKETQYF
DNA: TGTGCCTGTATAGAAGGACTAGCGGGGGGAAAAGAGACCCAGTACTTC

J: TRBJ1-4
size: -
V: TRBV18
D: -
CDR3: CASSLSRDTNNEKLFF
DNA: TGTGCCAGCTCACTATCCCGGGACACAAATAATGAAAAACTGTTTTTT

J: TRBJ1-4
size: -
V: TRBV7-9
D: -
CDR3: CASSLAPGWANEKLFF
DNA: TGTGCCAGCAGCTTAGCGCCGGGGTGGGCTAATGAAAAACTGTTTTTT

J: TRBJ1-1
size: -
V: TRBV5-1
D: -
CDR3: CASSLAEGGSPEAFF
DNA: TGCGCCAGCAGCTTGGCCGAAGGGGGTAGTCCTGAAGCTTTCTTT

J: TRBJ2-7
size: -
V: TRBV11-2
D: -
CDR3: CASSLDYLSSYEQYF
DNA: TGTGCCAGCAGCCTGGACTATTTGAGCTCCTACGAGCAGTACTTC

J: TRBJ2-3
size: -
V: TRBV2
D: TRBD2
CDR3: CASSVRGGVTDTQYF
DNA: TGTGCCAGCAGTGTACGCGGGGGGGTCACAGATACGCAGTATTTT

J: TRBJ2-2
size: few
V: TRBV14
D: -
CDR3: CASSRVWTDTGELFF
DNA: TGTGCCAGCAGCCGGGTTTGGACAGACACCGGGGAGCTGTTTTTT

J: TRBJ2-5
size: -
V: TRBV28
D: TRBD1
CDR3: CASRLQGAQFETQYF
DNA: TGTGCCAGCAGATTACAGGGGGCCCAATTTGAGACCCAGTACTTC

J: TRBJ2-7
size: -
V: TRBV12-5
D: TRBD1
CDR3: CASGLGDSYEQYF
DNA: TGTGCTAGTGGTTTGGGGGACAGCTACGAGCAGTACTTC